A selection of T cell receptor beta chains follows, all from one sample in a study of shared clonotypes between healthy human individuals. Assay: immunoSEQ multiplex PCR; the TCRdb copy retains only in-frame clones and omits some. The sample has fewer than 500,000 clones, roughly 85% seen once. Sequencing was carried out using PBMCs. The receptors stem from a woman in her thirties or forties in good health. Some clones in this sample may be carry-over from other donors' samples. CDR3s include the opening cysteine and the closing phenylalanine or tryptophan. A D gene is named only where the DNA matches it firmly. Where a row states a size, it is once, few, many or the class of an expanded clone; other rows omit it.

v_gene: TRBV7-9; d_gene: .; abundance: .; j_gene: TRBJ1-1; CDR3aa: CASSDVRKLDTEAFF; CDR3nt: TGTGCCAGCAGCGACGTCCGGAAACTCGACACTGAAGCTTTCTTT
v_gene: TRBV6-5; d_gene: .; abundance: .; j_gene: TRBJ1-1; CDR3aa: CASSPRAKEAFF; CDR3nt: TGTGCCAGCAGTCCCCGGGCTAAAGAAGCTTTCTTT
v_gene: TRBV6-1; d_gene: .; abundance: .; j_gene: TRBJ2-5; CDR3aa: CASSEGTVRLETQYF; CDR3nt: TGTGCCAGCAGTGAAGGGACGGTTAGGTTGGAGACCCAGTACTTC
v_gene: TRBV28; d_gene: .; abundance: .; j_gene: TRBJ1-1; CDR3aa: CASIQMRANTEAFF; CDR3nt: TGTGCCAGCATCCAGATGAGGGCGAACACTGAAGCTTTCTTT
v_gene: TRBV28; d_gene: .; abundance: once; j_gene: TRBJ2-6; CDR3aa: CASSQEMSGANVLTF; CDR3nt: TGTGCCAGCAGTCAGGAGATGTCTGGGGCCAACGTCCTGACTTTC
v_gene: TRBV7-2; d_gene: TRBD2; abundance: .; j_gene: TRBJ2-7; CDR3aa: CASSLDGLAGVWYEQYF; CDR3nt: TGTGCCAGCAGCTTAGATGGACTAGCGGGAGTTTGGTACGAGCAGTACTTC
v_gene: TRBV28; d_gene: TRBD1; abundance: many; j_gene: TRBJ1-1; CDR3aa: CASCPEGGGNTEAFF; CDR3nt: TGTGCCAGCTGCCCTGAAGGGGGCGGAAACACTGAAGCTTTCTTT
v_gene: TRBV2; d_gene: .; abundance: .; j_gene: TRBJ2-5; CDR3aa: CASSFREQYF; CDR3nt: TGTGCCAGCAGTTTCCGGGAGCAGTACTTC
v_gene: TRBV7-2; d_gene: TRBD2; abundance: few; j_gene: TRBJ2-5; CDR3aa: CASSLAFGLAGGQETQYF; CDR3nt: TGTGCCAGCAGCTTAGCATTCGGACTAGCGGGAGGACAAGAGACCCAGTACTTC
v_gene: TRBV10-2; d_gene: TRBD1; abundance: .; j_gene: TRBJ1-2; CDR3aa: CASRGTGINYGYTF; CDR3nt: TGCGCCAGCAGGGGGACAGGGATTAACTATGGCTACACCTTC
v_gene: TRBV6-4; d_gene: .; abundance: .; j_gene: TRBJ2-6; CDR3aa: CASSPGSSSSGANVLTF; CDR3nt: TGTGCCAGCAGCCCTGGCTCGTCCAGCTCTGGGGCCAACGTCCTGACTTTC
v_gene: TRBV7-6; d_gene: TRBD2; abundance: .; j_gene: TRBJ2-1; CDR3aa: CASSIYPGLAGGYNEQFF; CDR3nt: TGTGCCAGCAGCATCTACCCGGGACTAGCGGGAGGGTACAATGAGCAGTTCTTC
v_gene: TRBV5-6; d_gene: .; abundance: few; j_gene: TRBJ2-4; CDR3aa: CASSLQGSKNIQYF; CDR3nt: TGTGCCAGCAGCTTACAGGGAAGCAAAAACATTCAGTACTTC
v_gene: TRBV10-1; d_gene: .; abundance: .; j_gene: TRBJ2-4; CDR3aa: CASSEGAGIAKNIQYF; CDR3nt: TGCGCCAGCAGTGAGGGGGCAGGTATTGCCAAAAACATTCAGTACTTC
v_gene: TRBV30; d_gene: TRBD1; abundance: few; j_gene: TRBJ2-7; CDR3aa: CAWSPTGMAAYEQYF; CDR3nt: TGTGCCTGGAGTCCGACAGGGATGGCTGCCTACGAGCAGTACTTC
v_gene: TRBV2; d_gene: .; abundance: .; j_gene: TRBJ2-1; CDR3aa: CASSEVEQFF; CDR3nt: TGTGCCAGCAGTGAAGTCGAGCAGTTCTTC
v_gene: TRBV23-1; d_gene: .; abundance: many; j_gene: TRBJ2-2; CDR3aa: CASSQIAALNTGELFF; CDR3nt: TGCGCCAGCAGTCAAATAGCGGCCCTGAACACCGGGGAGCTGTTTTTT
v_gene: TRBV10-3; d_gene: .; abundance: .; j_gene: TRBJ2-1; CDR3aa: CAISEVGQARYNEQFF; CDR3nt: TGTGCCATCAGTGAGGTTGGGCAGGCGAGATACAATGAGCAGTTCTTC
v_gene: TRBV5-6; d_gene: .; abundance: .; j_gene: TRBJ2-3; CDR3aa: CASSLSLGRIDTQYF; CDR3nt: TGTGCCAGCAGCTTGAGTCTGGGTAGAATAGATACGCAGTATTTT
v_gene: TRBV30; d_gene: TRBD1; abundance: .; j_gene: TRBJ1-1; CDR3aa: CAWAPYRGQNTEAFF; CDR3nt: TGTGCCTGGGCCCCTTACAGGGGCCAGAACACTGAAGCTTTCTTT
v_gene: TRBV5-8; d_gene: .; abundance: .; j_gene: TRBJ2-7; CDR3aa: CASSPGSYEQYF; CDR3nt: TGTGCCAGCAGCCCTGGGTCATACGAGCAGTACTTC
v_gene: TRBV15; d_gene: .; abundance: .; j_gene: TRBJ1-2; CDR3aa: CATSRAERGNVKGPIGYTF; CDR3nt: TGTGCCACCAGCAGAGCCGAGAGGGGAAACGTAAAGGGTCCCATTGGCTACACCTTC
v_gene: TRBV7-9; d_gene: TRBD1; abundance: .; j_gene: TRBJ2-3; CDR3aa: CASSFGGQGDTQYF; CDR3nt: TGTGCCAGCAGCTTTGGAGGACAGGGAGATACGCAGTATTTT
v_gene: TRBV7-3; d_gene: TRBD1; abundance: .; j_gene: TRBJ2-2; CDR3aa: CASSQGDPLGELFF; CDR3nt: TGTGCCAGCAGCCAGGGGGACCCCCTTGGGGAGCTGTTTTTT
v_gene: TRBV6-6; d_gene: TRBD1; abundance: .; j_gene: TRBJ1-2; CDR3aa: CASSYFGQGYGYTF; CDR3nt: TGTGCCAGCAGTTACTTTGGACAGGGCTATGGCTACACCTTC
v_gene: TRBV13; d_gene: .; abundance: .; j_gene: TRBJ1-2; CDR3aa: CASSLGGGLGNYGYTF; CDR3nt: TGTGCCAGCAGCTTGGGCGGGGGTCTAGGGAACTATGGCTACACCTTC
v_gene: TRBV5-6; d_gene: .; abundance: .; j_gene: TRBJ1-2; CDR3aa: CASSLAYVLLYGYTF; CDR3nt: TGTGCCAGCAGCTTGGCTTACGTCCTCCTATATGGCTACACCTTC
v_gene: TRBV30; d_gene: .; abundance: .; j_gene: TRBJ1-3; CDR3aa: CAWGVRGNSGNTIYF; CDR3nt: TGTGCCTGGGGTGTACGTGGGAACTCTGGAAACACCATATATTTT
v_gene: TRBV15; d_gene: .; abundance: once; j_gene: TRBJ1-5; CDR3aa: CATSRDRRVNQPQHF; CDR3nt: TGTGCCACCAGCAGAGATAGGAGGGTCAATCAGCCCCAGCATTTT
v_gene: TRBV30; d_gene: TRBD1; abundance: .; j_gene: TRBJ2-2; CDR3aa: CAWSKGQGYTGELFF; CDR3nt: TGTGCCTGGAGTAAGGGACAGGGGTACACCGGGGAGCTGTTTTTT
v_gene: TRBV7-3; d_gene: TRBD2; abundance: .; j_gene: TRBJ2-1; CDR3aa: CASSRSGTSGTREQFF; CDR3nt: TGTGCCAGCAGCCGCAGCGGGACTAGCGGGACTCGTGAGCAGTTCTTC
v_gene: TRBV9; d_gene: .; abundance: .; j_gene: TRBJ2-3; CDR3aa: CASSVGYTQYF; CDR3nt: TGTGCCAGCAGCGTAGGATATACGCAGTATTTT
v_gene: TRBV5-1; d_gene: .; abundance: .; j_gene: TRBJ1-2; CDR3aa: CASSLSGAGANYGYTF; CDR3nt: TGCGCCAGCAGCTTGAGTGGGGCCGGAGCTAACTATGGCTACACCTTC
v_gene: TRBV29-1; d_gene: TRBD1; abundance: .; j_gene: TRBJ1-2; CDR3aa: CSVDGTGVGGYTF; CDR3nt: TGCAGCGTTGATGGGACAGGGGTTGGGGGCTACACCTTC
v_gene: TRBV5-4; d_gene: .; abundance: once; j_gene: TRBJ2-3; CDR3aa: CASSLTMRDTDTQYF; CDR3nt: TGTGCCAGCAGCTTAACTATGAGGGACACAGATACGCAGTATTTT
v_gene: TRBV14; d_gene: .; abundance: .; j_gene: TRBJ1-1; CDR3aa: CASSPGEHWNTEAFF; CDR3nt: TGTGCCAGCAGCCCCGGGGAACACTGGAACACTGAAGCTTTCTTT
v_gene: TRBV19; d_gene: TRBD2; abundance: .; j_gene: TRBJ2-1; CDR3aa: CASGTSGQVGLYNEQFF; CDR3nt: TGTGCCAGCGGGACTAGCGGCCAAGTAGGACTTTACAATGAGCAGTTCTTC
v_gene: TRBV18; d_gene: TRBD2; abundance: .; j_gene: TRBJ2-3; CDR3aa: CASSPRGLAGGSTDTQYF; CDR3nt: TGTGCCAGCTCACCACGCGGGCTAGCGGGAGGGAGCACAGATACGCAGTATTTT
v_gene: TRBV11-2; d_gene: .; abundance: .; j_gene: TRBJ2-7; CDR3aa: CASSPGARDEQYF; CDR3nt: TGTGCCAGCAGCCCCGGGGCACGGGACGAGCAGTACTTC
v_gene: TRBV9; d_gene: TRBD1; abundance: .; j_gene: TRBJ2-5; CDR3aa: CASSQRDRFLKGETQYF; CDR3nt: TGTGCCAGCAGTCAACGGGACAGGTTCCTAAAGGGTGAGACCCAGTACTTC
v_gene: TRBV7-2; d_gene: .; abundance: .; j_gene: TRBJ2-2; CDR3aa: CASSLYSATGELFF; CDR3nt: TGTGCCAGCAGCCTTTATTCCGCCACCGGGGAGCTGTTTTTT
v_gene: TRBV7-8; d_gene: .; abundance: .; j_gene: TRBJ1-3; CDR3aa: CASSQVVSGNTIYF; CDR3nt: TGTGCCAGCAGCCAGGTTGTGTCTGGAAACACCATATATTTT
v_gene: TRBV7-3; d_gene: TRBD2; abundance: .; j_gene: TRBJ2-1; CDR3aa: CASSLTLAGGYNEQFF; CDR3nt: TGTGCCAGCAGCTTGACCCTAGCGGGAGGGTACAATGAGCAGTTCTTC
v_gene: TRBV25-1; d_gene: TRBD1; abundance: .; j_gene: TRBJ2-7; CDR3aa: CASSPLDRDVDKQYF; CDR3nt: TGTGCCAGCAGTCCGCTTGACAGGGACGTCGACAAGCAGTACTTC
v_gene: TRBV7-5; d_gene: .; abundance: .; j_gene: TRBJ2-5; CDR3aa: CVRSLGEETQYF; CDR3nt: TGTGTCAGAAGCTTAGGAGAAGAGACCCAGTACTTC
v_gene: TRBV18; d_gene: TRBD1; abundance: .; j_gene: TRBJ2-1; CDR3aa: CASSPPTGEIYNEQFF; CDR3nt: TGTGCCAGCTCACCACCCACAGGGGAGATCTACAATGAGCAGTTCTTC
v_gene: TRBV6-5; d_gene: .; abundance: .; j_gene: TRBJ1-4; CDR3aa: CASSYRGGRYEKLFF; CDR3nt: TGTGCCAGCAGTTATCGGGGGGGGCGTTATGAAAAACTGTTTTTT
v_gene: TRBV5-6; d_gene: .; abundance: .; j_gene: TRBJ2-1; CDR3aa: CASSLARREQFF; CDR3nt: TGTGCCAGCAGCTTGGCCAGGCGCGAGCAGTTCTTC
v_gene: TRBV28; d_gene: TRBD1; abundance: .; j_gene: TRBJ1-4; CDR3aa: CASRIGQGPFATNEKLFF; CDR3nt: TGTGCCAGCAGGATCGGACAGGGCCCCTTTGCAACTAATGAAAAACTGTTTTTT
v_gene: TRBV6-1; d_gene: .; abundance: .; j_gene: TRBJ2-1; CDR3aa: CASRATHSNNEQFF; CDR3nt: TGTGCCAGCAGGGCGACTCATTCCAACAATGAGCAGTTCTTC
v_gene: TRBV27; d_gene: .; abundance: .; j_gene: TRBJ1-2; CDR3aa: CASSTTPGGYGYTF; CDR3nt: TGTGCCAGCAGCACGACCCCCGGGGGTTATGGCTACACCTTC
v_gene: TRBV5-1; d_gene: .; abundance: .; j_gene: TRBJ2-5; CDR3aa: CASALQATQETQYF; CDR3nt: TGCGCCAGCGCCCTCCAGGCTACCCAAGAGACCCAGTACTTC
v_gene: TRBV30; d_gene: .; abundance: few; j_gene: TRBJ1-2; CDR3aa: CAWSGDQYYGYTF; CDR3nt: TGTGCCTGGAGTGGGGACCAATACTATGGCTACACCTTC
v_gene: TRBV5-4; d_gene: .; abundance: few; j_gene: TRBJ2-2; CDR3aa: CASSVNRGAITGELFF; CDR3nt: TGTGCCAGCAGCGTGAACCGGGGAGCGATCACCGGGGAGCTGTTTTTT
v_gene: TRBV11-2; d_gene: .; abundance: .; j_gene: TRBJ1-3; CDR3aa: CASSLMGRGNTIYF; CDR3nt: TGTGCCAGCAGCTTAATGGGCCGAGGAAACACCATATATTTT
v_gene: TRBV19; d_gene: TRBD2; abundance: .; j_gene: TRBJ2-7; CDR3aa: CASSPGRMTSGNYEQYF; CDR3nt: TGTGCCAGTAGCCCCGGCCGGATGACTAGCGGGAACTACGAGCAGTACTTC
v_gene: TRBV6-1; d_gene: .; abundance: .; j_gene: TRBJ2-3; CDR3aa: CASSEALGDSGDTQYF; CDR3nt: TGTGCCAGCAGTGAAGCGCTTGGAGACTCGGGTGATACGCAGTATTTT
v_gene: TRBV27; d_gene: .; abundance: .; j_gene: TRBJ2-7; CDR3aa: CASSLSGGTAGKYF; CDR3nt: TGTGCCAGCAGTTTATCTGGGGGGACTGCGGGAAAGTACTTC
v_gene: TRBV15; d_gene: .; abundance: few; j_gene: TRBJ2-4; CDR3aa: CATSRDRGGQNIQYF; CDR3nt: TGTGCCACCAGCAGAGATCGAGGTGGCCAAAACATTCAGTACTTC